This T cell receptor (beta chain) was observed in a study of blood T cells in healthy people across ages. Samples each yielded at least 5.5 micrograms of total RNA. A second PCR, run for roughly 7 to 12 cycles, used a sample-barcoded 5' primer plus a J-beta primer mix. Each of the samples gave a minimum of 2.5 million paired-end reads that contained CDR3. MiXCR was run by TCRdb on the 5' RACE reads, yielding one entry per CDR3 protein. The profile covers hundreds of thousands of distinct CDR3 sequences, with over 45% appearing a single time and roughly 20% taken by the ten largest. Overall study results and limits: Naive T cell percentage showed a strong correlation with the diversity of TCR beta.

This clonotype turned up a few times. Its antigen is currently unknown. The CDR3 consists of 11 residues. From germline, CDR1 is MGHDK and CDR2 SYGVNS. The V end was cut by 8 bases, the J end by 0 bases, with 5 bases between. The source is a man in his thirties or forties in good health. Sequencing was done on a sample of blood. V is TRBV25-1 and J is TRBJ2-7; D call uncertain. In DNA, the CDR3 is TGTGCCAGCGCAGGCTCCTACGAGCAGTACTTC. Amino acid sequence: CASAGSYEQYF.